The 10 T cell receptor beta chains given below trace back to one sample, sequenced in a study of blood T cell repertoires in COVID-19. Profiled with immunoSEQ multiplex PCR; TCRdb holds only in-frame clones, not every one. The sample records 360,000 or so clones, almost 90% being singletons. Input material: peripheral blood. These receptors all stem from a man aged 18 to 30 with active or convalescent COVID-19.

Details on this clone: Additional DNA sequences in this sample encode the identical CDR3. This rearrangement joins TRBV7-9 to TRBJ2-5; possible D gene TRBD1, 6 bases. This CDR3 has 13 residues. Germline V gives CDR1 SEHNR, CDR2 FQNEAQ (reference sequence). Trimming left V 5 bases short and J 1 base short, with 8 bases between. CDR3 in amino acids: CASSLDSQETQYF. CDR3 nucleotide sequence: TGTGCCAGCAGCCTGGACAGCCAAGAGACCCAGTACTTC.

This chain's CDR3 is CASSHTIGQASNSPLHF. The CDR3 DNA reads TGTGCCAGCAGCCATACTATTGGACAGGCGAGCAATTCACCCCTCCACTTT. The V and J genes are TRBV7-2 and TRBJ1-6, with 7 bases aligning to TRBD1. With V trimmed by 5 bases and J by 7 bases, 14 bases remained unmatched. CDR1 and CDR2 from the germline V gene are SGHTA and FQGNSA. The CDR3 is made up of 17 amino acids.

The rearrangement uses TRBV5-6 and TRBJ2-7; 7 bases map to TRBD1. This CDR3 has 16 amino acids. V shed 0 bases, J shed 0 bases, and the junction held 6 bases outside the gene matches. CDR1 is SGHDT, CDR2 YYEEEE, per germline. In DNA, the CDR3 is TGTGCCAGCAGCTTGGCCAGGGGGATCTACTCCTACGAGCAGTACTTC. Its protein is CASSLARGIYSYEQYF.

CDR3 DNA sequence: TGTGCCAGCAGACGCTCATCCCCAGGAACCGGGGAGCTGTTTTTT. Encoded protein: CASRRSSPGTGELFF. This chain links TRBV6-5 with TRBJ2-2; unclear D gene. Trimming removed 6 bases from V and 5 bases from J, with 16 bases in between. Germline V gives CDR1 MNHEY, CDR2 SVGAGI. The CDR3 has 15 residues.

This clone was counted between two and nine times. The rearrangement joins TRBV6-6 to TRBJ1-1; 8 positions match TRBD1. The CDR3 has 15 residues. Germline lookup yields CDR1 MNHNY and CDR2 SVGAGI (reference sequence). V was pared by 6 bases and J by 1 base, with 7 bases of the junction left unmatched. CDR3 sequence reads: CASRTSGTGNTEAFF. The CDR3, as DNA: TGTGCCAGCAGGACTTCCGGGACAGGGAACACTGAAGCTTTCTTT.

In this sample, this clone turned up once. V is TRBV5-1 and J is TRBJ1-1, with a weak D call TRBD1 (6 bases). Germline loops: CDR1 SGHRS, CDR2 YFSETQ. V was trimmed by 4 bases and J by 4 bases, leaving 11 bases between them. This CDR3 is built from 13 residues. The CDR3 loop is CASSLGQPTEAFF. The CDR3 DNA follows: TGCGCCAGCAGCCTCGGACAGCCCACTGAAGCTTTCTTT.

The V call is TRBV27, the J call TRBJ2-7, with 12 bases matching TRBD1. Per the germline V gene, CDR1 is MNHEY and CDR2 is SMNVEV (reference sequence). The V and J ends lost 7 bases and 5 bases, in that order; junction bases with no gene match: 12. CDR3 length: 16 residues. The DNA for the CDR3 is TGTGCCAGCACCTATACCGGGACAGGGGGCTTCGACGAGCAGTACTTC. This gives the protein CASTYTGTGGFDEQYF.

J is TRBJ2-7 and V is TRBV6-1; D uncertain. The CDR3 extends over 11 amino acids. Germline CDR1 and CDR2: MNHNS and SASEGT. The V end was cut by 1 base, the J end by 11 bases, with 9 bases between. The chain's CDR3 is CASSEVTLKYF. CDR3 nucleotide sequence: TGTGCCAGCAGTGAAGTAACTTTGAAGTACTTC.

This chain joins TRBV10-3 and TRBJ2-7; D possibly corresponds to TRBD2 (6 bases). The germline gives CDR1 ENHRY, CDR2 SYGVKD. The CDR3 loop spans 16 amino acids. Trimming stripped 0 bases from V and 8 bases from J, with 20 bases between. As DNA, the CDR3 is TGTGCCATCAGTGAGTCAACCCCGGGACTGCAAATCCAGCAGTACTTC. This codes for CAISESTPGLQIQQYF.

CDR3 amino acids: CASSPGRGNTEAFF. The CDR3 DNA sequence: TGTGCCAGCAGCCCCGGCAGAGGGAACACTGAAGCTTTCTTT. The chain has TRBV7-3 and TRBJ1-1; D remains ambiguous. Germline V gene sequence: CDR1 SGHTA, CDR2 FQGTGA. This CDR3 has 14 amino acids. The ends were cut back, 5 bases at V and 1 base at J, with 11 bases in the middle.